This T cell receptor (beta chain) stems from a study of blood T cell repertoires in COVID-19. The V and J ends lost 2 bases and 5 bases, in that order; junction bases with no gene match: 6. The CDR3 runs 15 residues. Germline V gene data show CDR1 as MDHEN and CDR2 as SYDVKM. The method was immunoSEQ multiplex PCR; TCRdb's version includes in-frame clones alone and lacks a portion of them. This table has about 59,000 clones, 91% appearing once. The sequenced sample was peripheral blood. The chain carries TRBV28 and TRBJ2-7; 10 nucleotides agree with TRBD1. This receptor was identified in a human donor in a cohort sampled during active COVID-19. CDR3 in amino acids: CASSLGGTGADEQYF. The CDR3 nucleotides read TGTGCCAGCAGTTTAGGCGGGACAGGGGCCGACGAGCAGTACTTC.